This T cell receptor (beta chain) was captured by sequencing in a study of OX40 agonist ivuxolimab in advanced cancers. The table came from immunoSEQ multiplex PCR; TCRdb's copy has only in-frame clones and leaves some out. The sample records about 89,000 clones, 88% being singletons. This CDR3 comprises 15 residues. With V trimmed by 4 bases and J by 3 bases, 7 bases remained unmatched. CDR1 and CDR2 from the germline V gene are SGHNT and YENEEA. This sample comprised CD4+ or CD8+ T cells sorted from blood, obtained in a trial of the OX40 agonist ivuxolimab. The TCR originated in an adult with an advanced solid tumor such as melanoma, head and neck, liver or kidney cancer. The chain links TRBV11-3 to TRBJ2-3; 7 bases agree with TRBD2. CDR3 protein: CASSSLGLGTDTQYF. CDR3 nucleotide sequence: TGTGCCAGCAGCTCCCTCGGACTAGGGACAGATACGCAGTATTTT. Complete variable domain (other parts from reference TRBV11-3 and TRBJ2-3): EAGVVQSPRYKIIEKKQPVAFWCNPISGHNTLYWYLQNLGQGPELLIRYENEEAVDDSQLPKDRFSAERLKGVDSTLKIQPAELGDSAVYLCASSSLGLGTDTQYFGPGTRLTVL.